Below, one TCR beta chain is given with its context. Its antigen is as yet unknown. This entry belongs to a study of untreated major depressive disorder. All participants were of European descent. Enrichment usually gave 90% to 95% pure CD4+ T cells. The data were produced by immunoSEQ multiplex PCR, yet TCRdb's version contains in-frame clones alone and is incomplete. The sample has approximately 24,000 clones; around 90% are singletons. General study findings and limits: TRBV05-01 (Vbeta 5.1) usage was higher in CD4+ T cells of depressed patients than controls. Generalizability is limited by the comparatively small study sample.

Germline V lookup: CDR1 LGHNA, CDR2 YSLEER. CDR3 size: 14 residues. V shed 4 bases and J 5 bases; nucleotides not matched to a gene: 6. Sequencing used CD4+ T cells from PBMCs. This receptor was identified in a woman in her thirties with major depressive disorder. The chain joins TRBV4-3 to TRBJ1-1; 8 bases are shared with TRBD1. The CDR3 region has the DNA TGCGCCAGCAGCCGAGCAAGACAGGGGACTGAAGCTTTCTTT. This translates into CASSRARQGTEAFF.